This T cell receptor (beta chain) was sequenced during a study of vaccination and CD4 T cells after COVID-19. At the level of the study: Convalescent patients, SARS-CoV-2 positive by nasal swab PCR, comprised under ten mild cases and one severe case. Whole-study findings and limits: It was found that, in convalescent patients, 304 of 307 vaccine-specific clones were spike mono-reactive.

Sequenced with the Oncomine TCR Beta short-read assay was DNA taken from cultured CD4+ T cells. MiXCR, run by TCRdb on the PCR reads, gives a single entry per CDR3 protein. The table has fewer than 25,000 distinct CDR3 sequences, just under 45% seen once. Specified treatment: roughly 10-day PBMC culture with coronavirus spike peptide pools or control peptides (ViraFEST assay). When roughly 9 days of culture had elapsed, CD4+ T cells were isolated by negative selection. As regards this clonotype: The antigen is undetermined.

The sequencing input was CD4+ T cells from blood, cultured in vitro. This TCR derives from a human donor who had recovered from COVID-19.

The CDR3, as DNA: TGTGCCAGCAGGGGGTTAGGTAGCACAGATACGCAGTATTTT. Translated: CASRGLGSTDTQYF. V usage is TRBV2 and J usage is TRBJ2-3, with D unclear. V lost 6 bases, J lost 0 bases, and 10 bases lay in between. Looked up from germline, CDR1 is SNHLY and CDR2 is FYNNEI. The CDR3 covers 14 residues.